Described below is a single TCR beta chain sequence and its context. Its antigen remains unknown. The source of the sample is a study of shared clonotypes between healthy human individuals. Study details: The cohort had two women and a few men, ages 18 to 49.

Findings and limits, study-wide: Memory subsets had estimated richness that was generally smaller than that of naive subsets.

V was trimmed by 0 bases and J by 5 bases, leaving 6 bases between them. The germline V gene has CDR1 SGHNT and CDR2 YYREEE (reference sequence). The CDR3 covers 12 residues. TCRdb's copy holds only in-frame clones and misses some; the assay was immunoSEQ multiplex PCR. The sample has roughly 700,000 clones; roughly 91% are singletons. All donors were healthy HIV-negative adults lacking recent acute infections or vaccinations. This receptor was taken from a man younger than 35 in good health. Some clones in this sample may be carry-over from other donors' samples. The chain combines TRBV5-4 with TRBJ2-7; D remains unclear. The sequenced material came from memory CD8+ T cells from PBMCs. Subset described: CD45RO+ cells pooled with CCR7-negative TemRA cells. The CDR3 DNA reads as TGTGCCAGCAGCTTGGTTGGGCACGAGCAGTACTTC. Amino acids: CASSLVGHEQYF.